A single sample is the source of the 18 T cell receptor beta chains below, sequenced in a study of cytomegalovirus exposure and HLA in healthy donors. The PCR was carried out with 60 Vbeta primers and 13 Jbeta primers. Repertoires were generated with immunoSEQ multiplex PCR, while TCRdb's copy carries only in-frame clones and drops some. The sample shows about 150,000 clones, over 60% of them seen only once. Material: PBMCs. These receptors were taken from a woman in her forties in good health and CMV-seronegative.

This chain uses TRBV18 with TRBJ2-2; TRBD1 is a possible D gene (6 bases). This CDR3 is built from 15 residues. The germline V gene encodes CDR1 KGHSH and CDR2 LQKENI. Trimming removed 2 bases from V and 4 bases from J, with 11 bases in between. This chain's CDR3 is CASSPRQQGTGELFF. As DNA, the CDR3 is TGTGCCAGCTCACCAAGGCAACAGGGCACCGGGGAGCTGTTTTTT.

This rearrangement joins TRBV29-1 to TRBJ1-2, with TRBD1 matching 7 bases. Losses at the gene ends were 7 bases for V and 1 base for J; bases not matched to a gene: 9. Germline lookup yields CDR1 SQVTM and CDR2 ANQGSEA. This CDR3 is built from 14 residues. The CDR3 DNA follows: TGCAGCGGAGGGGACAGAGCTAATAACTATGGCTACACCTTC. Translated: CSGGDRANNYGYTF.

The chain employs TRBV5-1 and TRBJ2-2, with D maybe TRBD1 (6 bases). CDR1 and CDR2 (germline): SGHRS, YFSETQ. The CDR3 spans 16 residues. V was trimmed by 4 bases and J by 1 base, leaving 14 bases between them. DNA of the CDR3: TGCGCCAGCAGCCCCAGGGGCAGACAGAACACCGGGGAGCTGTTTTTT. As protein: CASSPRGRQNTGELFF.

The chain combines TRBV5-1 with TRBJ1-3, with D uncertain. CDR1 is SGHRS, CDR2 YFSETQ, per germline. The CDR3 has 14 amino acids. V was clipped by 0 bases and J by 4 bases, with 8 bases between them. This CDR3 is CASSLGSSGNTIYF. The CDR3 DNA reads as TGCGCCAGCAGCTTGGGCTCAAGCGGAAACACCATATATTTT. Based on the CDR3 plus reference TRBV5-1 and TRBJ1-3, the full variable domain is KAGVTQTPRYLIKTRGQQVTLSCSPISGHRSVSWYQQTPGQGLQFLFEYFSETQRNKGNFPGRFSGRQFSNSRSEMNVSTLELGDSALYLCASSLGSSGNTIYFGEGSWLTVV.

The CDR3 sequence is CASSLVQDGTEAFF. The CDR3 region has the DNA TGTGCCAGCAGTTTGGTACAGGACGGGACTGAAGCTTTCTTT. The rearrangement uses TRBV28 and TRBJ1-1; tentative D call: TRBD1 (5 bases). The germline V gene encodes CDR1 MDHEN and CDR2 SYDVKM. With 3 bases removed from V and 5 bases from J, the gap between germline ends came to 13 bases. CDR3 length: 14 residues.

This chain connects TRBV4-2 to TRBJ1-2; TRBD1 matches 8 bases. The CDR3 length is 15 residues. The junction had 6 bases not matched to a gene; V was cut back by 2 bases and J by 4 bases. The germline V gene encodes CDR1 LGHNA and CDR2 YNFKEQ. CDR3 residues: CASSQPDRVSYGYTF. Here the CDR3 DNA reads TGTGCCAGCAGCCAACCGGACAGGGTTTCCTATGGCTACACCTTC.

The chain recombines TRBV11-2 with TRBJ2-1, with D perhaps matching TRBD1 (6 bases). Looked up from germline, CDR1 is SGHAT and CDR2 is FQNNGV. The CDR3 is 16 residues long. Trimming took 1 base from V and 6 from J, leaving 16 bases between them. This CDR3 is CASSLVRVGAGNEQFF. The CDR3 region has the DNA TGTGCCAGCAGCTTAGTTCGGGTGGGGGCTGGCAATGAGCAGTTCTTC. Full variable domain (remainder filled in from reference TRBV11-2 and TRBJ2-1): EAGVAQSPRYKIIEKRQSVAFWCNPISGHATLYWYQQILGQGPKLLIQFQNNGVVDDSQLPKDRFSAERLKGVDSTLKIQPAKLEDSAVYLCASSLVRVGAGNEQFFGPGTRLTVL.

The genes are TRBV15 and TRBJ2-3, with unresolved D. This CDR3 contains 14 residues. Trimming pared 0 bases from V and 3 bases from J, leaving 7 bases between. Germline lookup yields CDR1 LNHNV and CDR2 YYDKDF (reference sequence). CDR3 nucleotides: TGTGCCACCAGCAGAGATGCAGCGACAGATACGCAGTATTTT. Translated: CATSRDAATDTQYF.

This clone was observed once. One end of the junction does not line up with germline, which may come from a read error. This chain links TRBV7-9 with TRBJ1-3; D call uncertain. The CDR3 loop spans 17 amino acids. CDR1 SEHNR and CDR2 FQNEAQ come from the germline V gene (reference sequence). The CDR3 loop is CSSSLARPGLSGNTIYF. CDR3 nucleotides: TGTTCCAGCAGCTTAGCTCGCCCGGGTCTCTCTGGAAACACCATATATTTT. Using reference TRBV7-9 and TRBJ1-3 for the parts outside the CDR3, the full variable domain is DTGVSQNPRHKITKRGQNVTFRCDPISEHNRLYWYRQTLGQGPEFLTYFQNEAQLEKSRLLSDRFSAERPKGSFSTLEIQRTEQGDSAMYLCSSSLARPGLSGNTIYFGEGSWLTVV.

V usage is TRBV28 and J usage is TRBJ1-6; 7 bases line up with TRBD1. The V segment lost 2 bases and the J segment 7 bases; nucleotides outside the gene matches: 5. There are 15 residues in the CDR3. Germline V gene data show CDR1 as MDHEN and CDR2 as SYDVKM. CDR3: CASSLGRGGNSPLHF. The CDR3, as DNA: TGTGCCAGCAGTTTAGGGCGAGGGGGCAATTCACCCCTCCACTTT.

In DNA, the CDR3 is TGTGCCAGCAGTTACACAGCCGATAGCAATCAGCCCCAGCATTTT. Amino acids: CASSYTADSNQPQHF. The J gene is TRBJ1-5, the V gene TRBV27; D gene unclear. The CDR3 consists of 15 residues. Germline V gene sequence: CDR1 MNHEY, CDR2 SMNVEV (reference sequence). V lost 4 bases and J 0 bases, leaving 10 bases between the germline ends.

As to this clone: The sample holds other DNA sequences that translate to the same CDR3. This chain uses TRBV20-1 with TRBJ1-1; D not resolved. The CDR3 extends over 11 amino acids. Germline V gene sequence: CDR1 DFQATT, CDR2 SNEGSKA (reference sequence). Between the trimmed V and J ends, which lost 3 bases and 1 base, there was a span of 3 bases. The DNA for the CDR3 is TGCAGTGCTAGTAGGAACACTGAAGCTTTCTTT. Amino acid sequence: CSASRNTEAFF.

This clone was counted between two and nine times. The CDR3 sequence is CASSLVSGSDEKLFF. The CDR3 DNA follows: TGCGCCAGCAGCTTGGTATCCGGGTCTGATGAAAAACTGTTTTTT. This chain links TRBV5-1 with TRBJ1-4; D ambiguous. V lost 0 bases and J 6 bases, leaving 12 bases between the germline ends. CDR3 length: 15 amino acids. Germline V CDR1 and CDR2: SGHRS, YFSETQ.

In the case of this clone: A read error may account for a junction end that differs from germline. The V call is TRBV7-9, the J call TRBJ2-5, with a weak D call TRBD1 (7 bases). The germline gives CDR1 SEHNR, CDR2 FQNEAQ (reference sequence). The CDR3 is 15 residues long. The CDR3 loop reads CSSSLAAGGQETQYF. The CDR3 DNA sequence: TGTTCCAGCAGCTTAGCGGCAGGGGGCCAAGAGACCCAGTACTTC. The full variable domain, in which reference TRBV7-9 and TRBJ2-5 provide the parts outside the CDR3, is DTGVSQNPRHKITKRGQNVTFRCDPISEHNRLYWYRQTLGQGPEFLTYFQNEAQLEKSRLLSDRFSAERPKGSFSTLEIQRTEQGDSAMYLCSSSLAAGGQETQYFGPGTRLLVL.

V gene TRBV19 combines with J gene TRBJ2-1; 8 bases are a match to TRBD1. CDR3 length equals 14 residues. Unmatched junction bases numbered 13, after V lost 10 bases and J lost 8 bases. Germline V gene data show CDR1 as LNHDA and CDR2 as SQIVND (reference sequence). The CDR3: CATAWSGGGYEQFF. The CDR3 nucleotides are TGTGCCACCGCGTGGTCAGGGGGCGGCTATGAGCAGTTCTTC.

This rearrangement joins TRBV5-1 to TRBJ2-1; tentatively, D is TRBD1 (6 bases). The length of the CDR3 is 12 residues. Trimming took 9 bases from V and 1 from J, leaving 8 bases between them. Germline lookup yields CDR1 SGHRS and CDR2 YFSETQ. The CDR3 reads CANRESYNEQFF. CDR3 nucleotides: TGCGCCAACAGGGAGTCCTACAATGAGCAGTTCTTC. Combining the CDR3 with reference TRBV5-1 and TRBJ2-1 gives the whole variable domain KAGVTQTPRYLIKTRGQQVTLSCSPISGHRSVSWYQQTPGQGLQFLFEYFSETQRNKGNFPGRFSGRQFSNSRSEMNVSTLELGDSALYLCANRESYNEQFFGPGTRLTVL.

The CDR3 region has the DNA TGTGCCAGTAGTATAAGAGCGGAAGGCTCCTATAATTCACCCCTCCACTTT. It codes for CASSIRAEGSYNSPLHF. V usage is TRBV19 and J usage is TRBJ1-6; D uncertain. V gave up 2 bases and J gave up 0 bases, with 11 bases separating them. The CDR3 totals 17 residues. Germline V lookup: CDR1 LNHDA, CDR2 SQIVND (reference sequence).

The V and J genes are TRBV15 and TRBJ1-2, with 11 bases fitting TRBD1. In germline, CDR1 is LNHNV, CDR2 YYDKDF (reference sequence). V lost 0 bases, J lost 0 bases, and 3 bases stayed unmatched. The CDR3 runs 17 residues. The chain's CDR3 is CATSRERTGGSNYGYTF. The CDR3 DNA sequence: TGTGCCACCAGCAGAGAGAGGACAGGGGGCTCTAACTATGGCTACACCTTC.